These T cell receptor beta chains were read from a single sample in a study of identical twins. One entry per CDR3 protein, called by TCRdb with MiXCR from the 5' RACE reads. The data hold approximately 470,000 distinct CDR3 sequences, with 14% observed a single time. This sample was also put to use in a study of yellow fever vaccine responses in identical twins.

Input material: CD4+ T cells sorted from blood. Receptors were obtained from a young woman in good health. Each CDR3 is given with its conserved first and last residue. A D gene is named only where the DNA matches it firmly. Some rows have no size entry. The others give once, few or many, or a class for an expanded clone.

CDR3 protein: CASSLPSGRARSDTQYF; CDR3 DNA: TGTGCCAGCAGCTTGCCTAGCGGGAGGGCCAGATCAGATACGCAGTATTTT; J gene: TRBJ2-3; V gene: TRBV7-2; D gene: TRBD2; clone size: .
CDR3 protein: CASSSSGRGANTGELFF; CDR3 DNA: TGTGCCAGCAGCTCTTCCGGGCGGGGGGCGAACACCGGGGAGCTGTTTTTT; J gene: TRBJ2-2; V gene: TRBV7-8; D gene: TRBD2; clone size: few
CDR3 protein: CSARGPGTGSPAYEQFF; CDR3 DNA: TGCAGTGCTAGAGGGCCCGGCACAGGAAGTCCGGCGTATGAGCAGTTCTTC; J gene: TRBJ2-1; V gene: TRBV20-1; D gene: .; clone size: few
CDR3 protein: CASSYHPGQGGNEQFF; CDR3 DNA: TGCGCCAGCAGCTACCATCCGGGACAGGGCGGAAATGAGCAGTTCTTC; J gene: TRBJ2-1; V gene: TRBV5-1; D gene: TRBD1; clone size: .
CDR3 protein: CCAGDPGTLDTDTQYF; CDR3 DNA: TGCTGTGCTGGAGATCCCGGGACACTCGACACAGATACGCAGTATTTT; J gene: TRBJ2-3; V gene: TRBV20-1; D gene: .; clone size: .
CDR3 protein: CASSERIQANTEAFF; CDR3 DNA: TGTGCCAGCTCAGAACGCATACAGGCGAACACTGAAGCTTTCTTT; J gene: TRBJ1-1; V gene: TRBV18; D gene: .; clone size: .
CDR3 protein: CASSVPPENQPQHF; CDR3 DNA: TGTGCCAGCAGCGTACCTCCCGAGAATCAGCCCCAGCATTTT; J gene: TRBJ1-5; V gene: TRBV7-2; D gene: .; clone size: .
CDR3 protein: CAISGSGASGEKLFF; CDR3 DNA: TGTGCCATCAGTGGATCAGGGGCCTCAGGGGAAAAACTGTTTTTT; J gene: TRBJ1-4; V gene: TRBV10-3; D gene: .; clone size: few
CDR3 protein: CASSMKTAYEQYF; CDR3 DNA: TGTGCCAGCAGCATGAAAACAGCCTACGAGCAGTACTTC; J gene: TRBJ2-7; V gene: TRBV7-2; D gene: .; clone size: few
CDR3 protein: CASSLGWDPGQALYEQYF; CDR3 DNA: TGTGCCAGCAGCTTGGGGTGGGACCCGGGACAGGCCTTGTACGAGCAGTACTTC; J gene: TRBJ2-7; V gene: TRBV5-4; D gene: TRBD1; clone size: .
CDR3 protein: CASSPGTGTNYEQYF; CDR3 DNA: TGTGCCAGCAGTCCCGGTACCGGGACCAACTACGAGCAGTACTTC; J gene: TRBJ2-7; V gene: TRBV27; D gene: .; clone size: .
CDR3 protein: CASSLMAGQGNEQFF; CDR3 DNA: TGTGCCAGCAGTCTCATGGCGGGACAGGGCAATGAGCAGTTCTTC; J gene: TRBJ2-1; V gene: TRBV12-3/TRBV12-4; D gene: TRBD1; clone size: many
CDR3 protein: CASSTGAVRSSYEQYF; CDR3 DNA: TGCGCCAGCAGCACTGGGGCGGTCAGGAGCTCCTACGAGCAGTACTTC; J gene: TRBJ2-7; V gene: TRBV5-1; D gene: .; clone size: few
CDR3 protein: CASGTSRRTDTQYF; CDR3 DNA: TGTGCCAGCGGGACTAGCCGCCGCACAGATACGCAGTATTTT; J gene: TRBJ2-3; V gene: TRBV7-9; D gene: TRBD2; clone size: few
CDR3 protein: CSAQRGGGVYEQYF; CDR3 DNA: TGCAGTGCCCAAAGGGGGGGGGGCGTATACGAGCAGTACTTC; J gene: TRBJ2-7; V gene: TRBV20-1; D gene: .; clone size: .
CDR3 protein: CASSEGPNQPQHF; CDR3 DNA: TGTGCCAGCAGTGAGGGTCCCAATCAGCCCCAGCATTTT; J gene: TRBJ1-5; V gene: TRBV2; D gene: .; clone size: .
CDR3 protein: CASSLELAGGNIQYF; CDR3 DNA: TGTGCCAGCAGCTTGGAACTAGCGGGGGGAAACATTCAGTACTTC; J gene: TRBJ2-4; V gene: TRBV5-8; D gene: TRBD2; clone size: many
CDR3 protein: CASSRAGAGANVLTF; CDR3 DNA: TGTGCCAGCAGCCGAGCAGGGGCTGGGGCCAACGTCCTGACTTTC; J gene: TRBJ2-6; V gene: TRBV3-1; D gene: .; clone size: many
CDR3 protein: CASSLLDRTGGDGYTF; CDR3 DNA: TGTGCCAGCAGCTTGCTCGATCGGACAGGGGGCGACGGCTACACCTTC; J gene: TRBJ1-2; V gene: TRBV5-6; D gene: TRBD1; clone size: .
CDR3 protein: CASSLAAAGANVLTF; CDR3 DNA: TGCGCCAGCAGCTTGGCAGCCGCCGGGGCCAACGTCCTGACTTTC; J gene: TRBJ2-6; V gene: TRBV5-1; D gene: .; clone size: few
CDR3 protein: CASSKTYAQPQHF; CDR3 DNA: TGTGCCAGCTCTAAGACCTACGCACAGCCCCAGCATTTT; J gene: TRBJ1-5; V gene: TRBV12-3/TRBV12-4; D gene: .; clone size: .
CDR3 protein: CSARLMGLASYNEQFF; CDR3 DNA: TGCAGTGCTAGACTGATGGGGCTAGCCTCCTACAATGAGCAGTTCTTC; J gene: TRBJ2-1; V gene: TRBV20-1; D gene: .; clone size: .
CDR3 protein: CAISESPPNPTSLGTQYF; CDR3 DNA: TGTGCCATCAGTGAGTCCCCCCCTAATCCGACCAGTTTGGGTACGCAGTATTTT; J gene: TRBJ2-3; V gene: TRBV10-3; D gene: .; clone size: few
CDR3 protein: CASSLELAGTARNEQFF; CDR3 DNA: TGTGCCAGCAGTTTAGAGCTAGCGGGTACAGCAAGGAATGAGCAGTTCTTC; J gene: TRBJ2-1; V gene: TRBV12-3/TRBV12-4; D gene: TRBD2; clone size: .
CDR3 protein: CASSLVQLAGHTGELFF; CDR3 DNA: TGTGCCAGCAGCTTAGTGCAACTAGCGGGTCACACCGGGGAGCTGTTTTTT; J gene: TRBJ2-2; V gene: TRBV7-2; D gene: TRBD2; clone size: few
CDR3 protein: CASSLRGAGPDSYEQYF; CDR3 DNA: TGTGCCAGCAGCTTAAGGGGAGCGGGACCCGACTCCTACGAGCAGTACTTC; J gene: TRBJ2-7; V gene: TRBV7-2; D gene: TRBD2; clone size: .
CDR3 protein: CASSQSVAGVGGELFF; CDR3 DNA: TGCGCCAGCAGCCAGTCGGTAGCGGGAGTGGGCGGGGAGCTGTTTTTT; J gene: TRBJ2-2; V gene: TRBV4-3; D gene: TRBD2; clone size: .
CDR3 protein: CSARDPATSAYEQYF; CDR3 DNA: TGCAGTGCTAGAGATCCGGCGACTAGCGCCTACGAGCAGTACTTC; J gene: TRBJ2-7; V gene: TRBV20-1; D gene: TRBD2; clone size: many
CDR3 protein: CASSNRDRDTDTQYF; CDR3 DNA: TGTGCCAGCAGCAACCGGGACAGGGACACAGATACGCAGTATTTT; J gene: TRBJ2-3; V gene: TRBV21-1; D gene: .; clone size: .
CDR3 protein: CASTDLAEAFF; CDR3 DNA: TGTGCCAGCACCGACTTGGCTGAAGCTTTCTTT; J gene: TRBJ1-1; V gene: TRBV28; D gene: .; clone size: .
CDR3 protein: CASIGLRENIQYF; CDR3 DNA: TGTGCCAGCATAGGCCTCCGGGAAAACATTCAGTACTTC; J gene: TRBJ2-4; V gene: TRBV27; D gene: .; clone size: few
CDR3 protein: CASSREGGAPYEQYF; CDR3 DNA: TGTGCCAGCAGCCGGGAAGGTGGGGCCCCCTACGAGCAGTACTTC; J gene: TRBJ2-7; V gene: TRBV12-3/TRBV12-4; D gene: .; clone size: few
CDR3 protein: CATSDFASAGFNEQFF; CDR3 DNA: TGTGCCACCAGTGATTTTGCGAGCGCGGGCTTCAATGAGCAGTTCTTC; J gene: TRBJ2-1; V gene: TRBV24-1; D gene: .; clone size: .
CDR3 protein: CASSYDQGPQETQYF; CDR3 DNA: TGTGCCAGCAGTTACGATCAGGGGCCCCAAGAGACCCAGTACTTC; J gene: TRBJ2-5; V gene: TRBV6-2/TRBV6-3; D gene: .; clone size: .
CDR3 protein: CASTQAPSYEQYF; CDR3 DNA: TGTGCCAGCACGCAGGCCCCCTCCTACGAGCAGTACTTC; J gene: TRBJ2-7; V gene: TRBV6-1; D gene: .; clone size: .
CDR3 protein: CASSQGQRGGQPQHF; CDR3 DNA: TGTGCCAGCAGCCAAGGACAGAGGGGAGGGCAGCCCCAGCATTTT; J gene: TRBJ1-5; V gene: TRBV3-1; D gene: .; clone size: few
CDR3 protein: CASSRVYVYGYTF; CDR3 DNA: TGTGCCAGCAGCCGGGTCTATGTCTATGGCTACACCTTC; J gene: TRBJ1-2; V gene: TRBV12-3/TRBV12-4; D gene: .; clone size: few
CDR3 protein: CASSLSKMSYEQYF; CDR3 DNA: TGTGCCAGCAGTTTATCCAAGATGTCCTACGAGCAGTACTTC; J gene: TRBJ2-7; V gene: TRBV27; D gene: .; clone size: many
CDR3 protein: CAIRLGEGTEAFF; CDR3 DNA: TGTGCCATCAGACTTGGGGAAGGCACTGAAGCTTTCTTT; J gene: TRBJ1-1; V gene: TRBV10-3; D gene: .; clone size: .
CDR3 protein: CASSLEGTSGLFTDTQYF; CDR3 DNA: TGCGCCAGCAGCTTAGAGGGGACTAGCGGGTTGTTCACAGATACGCAGTATTTT; J gene: TRBJ2-3; V gene: TRBV5-1; D gene: TRBD2; clone size: few
CDR3 protein: CASSYSKGGSINEQYF; CDR3 DNA: TGTGCCAGCAGTTACTCGAAAGGAGGGAGTATCAACGAGCAGTACTTC; J gene: TRBJ2-7; V gene: TRBV6-5; D gene: .; clone size: .
CDR3 protein: CASSLTATGANNSPLHF; CDR3 DNA: TGTGCCAGCAGCTTAACTGCGACAGGGGCTAATAATTCACCCCTCCACTTT; J gene: TRBJ1-6; V gene: TRBV7-2; D gene: TRBD1; clone size: few
CDR3 protein: CASSLVLLETQYF; CDR3 DNA: TGTGCCAGCAGCTTGGTCCTCCTGGAGACCCAGTACTTC; J gene: TRBJ2-5; V gene: TRBV5-6; D gene: .; clone size: many
CDR3 protein: CASSPAGQSSYNEQFF; CDR3 DNA: TGTGCCAGCTCACCAGCGGGACAGAGCTCCTACAATGAGCAGTTCTTC; J gene: TRBJ2-1; V gene: TRBV18; D gene: .; clone size: few
CDR3 protein: CSARDFGQPGGELFF; CDR3 DNA: TGCAGTGCTAGAGATTTCGGACAGCCTGGCGGGGAGCTGTTTTTT; J gene: TRBJ2-2; V gene: TRBV20-1; D gene: .; clone size: few
CDR3 protein: CASSLAGQSNEKLFF; CDR3 DNA: TGCGCCAGCAGCTTGGCGGGACAGAGTAATGAAAAACTGTTTTTT; J gene: TRBJ1-4; V gene: TRBV5-1; D gene: TRBD1; clone size: .
CDR3 protein: CASSQTTVAKNIQYF; CDR3 DNA: TGTGCCAGCAGCCAGACGACAGTAGCCAAAAACATTCAGTACTTC; J gene: TRBJ2-4; V gene: TRBV25-1; D gene: .; clone size: .
CDR3 protein: CSVEPSGRSTDTQYF; CDR3 DNA: TGCAGCGTTGAACCTAGCGGGAGGTCCACAGATACGCAGTATTTT; J gene: TRBJ2-3; V gene: TRBV29-1; D gene: TRBD2; clone size: few
CDR3 protein: CASGLAGGSNEQFF; CDR3 DNA: TGTGCCAGCGGACTAGCGGGGGGGTCCAATGAGCAGTTCTTC; J gene: TRBJ2-1; V gene: TRBV12-3/TRBV12-4; D gene: TRBD2; clone size: few